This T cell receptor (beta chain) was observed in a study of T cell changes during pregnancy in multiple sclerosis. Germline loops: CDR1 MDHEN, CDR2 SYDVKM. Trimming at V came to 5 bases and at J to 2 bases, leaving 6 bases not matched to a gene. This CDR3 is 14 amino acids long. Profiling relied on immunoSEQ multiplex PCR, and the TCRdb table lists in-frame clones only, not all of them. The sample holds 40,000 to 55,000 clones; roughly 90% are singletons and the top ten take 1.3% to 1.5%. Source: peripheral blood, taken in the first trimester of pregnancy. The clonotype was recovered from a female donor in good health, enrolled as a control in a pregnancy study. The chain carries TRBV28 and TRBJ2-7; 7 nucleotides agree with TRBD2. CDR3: CASSLTGLTYEQYF. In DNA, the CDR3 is TGTGCCAGCAGTCTAACGGGACTAACCTACGAGCAGTACTTC.